This T cell receptor beta chain was sequenced in a study of CD8+ T cells in alopecia areata. Treatment of the sample: oral pan-JAK inhibitor, 5-10 mg twice daily. Germline V gene lookup returns CDR1 MNHEY and CDR2 SMNVEV (reference sequence). V was trimmed by 5 bases and J by 12 bases, leaving 17 bases between them. The CDR3 totals 13 residues. Sequencing templates came from extracted RNA that was reverse transcribed into cDNA. The protocol was immunoSEQ multiplex PCR, while the TCRdb copy is restricted to in-frame clones and leaves out a portion. There are about 190,000 clones in the sample; around three fifths occur only once, and about 12% lies in the top ten.

The material was CD8+ T cells sorted from blood, obtained at week 24, from a patient treated with tofacitinib. This sequence originates from a human donor with alopecia areata. The J gene is TRBJ2-1, the V gene TRBV27; D unclear. The CDR3 loop is CASSPASLLMQFF. Here the CDR3 DNA reads TGTGCCAGCAGTCCGGCGTCGCTACTCATGCAGTTCTTC.